This T cell receptor (beta chain) derives from a study of T cells in Graves' hyperthyroidism and ophthalmopathy. Study-wide points: Also found in blood were most expanded thyroid clonotypes above 0.001.

Amplified regions were TCR beta CDR3 sequences from RNA transcripts. When the TCR CDR3 underwent first-round RT-PCR, the HTBI primer set was used. TCRdb reprocessed the multiplex PCR reads with MiXCR, giving one entry per CDR3 protein. The sample consists of roughly 500,000 distinct CDR3 sequences, roughly a quarter of them appearing once. V lost 2 bases and J 5 bases, leaving 15 bases between the germline ends. There are 15 residues in the CDR3. Germline lookup yields CDR1 SGHTA and CDR2 FQGNSA. This clonotype has just a few counts. Its target is not known. For ophthalmopathy patients, the Clinical Activity Score was at least 3 and the NOSPECS grade at least 4; duration was under 3 months. An approximately 10 ml volume of fresh peripheral blood provided the PBMCs.

The chain links TRBV7-2 to TRBJ1-1; perhaps TRBD1 as D (6 bases). The sequenced sample was blood. The origin of this receptor is a woman in her twenties or thirties with Graves' ophthalmopathy. CDR3 protein: CASSLRGVVRTEAFF. Here the CDR3 DNA reads TGTGCCAGCAGCTTAAGGGGGGTTGTAAGGACTGAAGCTTTCTTT.